The clone carrying this T cell receptor beta chain was counted a few times. Its matching antigen is unknown. The record originates from a study of beta chain features in type 1 diabetes. Looked up from germline, CDR1 is SEHNR and CDR2 is FQNEAQ (reference sequence). The CDR3 runs 12 residues. Trimming left V 7 bases short and J 4 bases short, with 10 bases between. The study's findings and limits: A pattern of fewer insertions and more deletions at VDJ junctions was seen in type 1 diabetes patients. Compared with healthy donors, patients appeared to share more similar naive, central memory and regulatory TCRB repertoires.

The investigators reverse transcribed all of the isolated RNA, so they sequenced expressed TCRB transcripts. Naive, central memory and regulatory T cell samples produced a mean of approximately 3.5 million reads. Some clones are missing from TCRdb's copy, which holds only in-frame ones; the method was immunoSEQ multiplex PCR. The data contain about 150,000 clones, about 8.1% of them singletons. The sequenced sample was central memory CD4+ T cells from blood. This TCR came from a man aged 18 to 35 in good health. The V call is TRBV7-9, the J call TRBJ1-2, with D tentatively TRBD1 (5 bases). CDR3 protein: CASTREGYGYTF. As DNA, the CDR3 is TGTGCCAGCACCAGGGAGGGCTATGGCTACACCTTC.